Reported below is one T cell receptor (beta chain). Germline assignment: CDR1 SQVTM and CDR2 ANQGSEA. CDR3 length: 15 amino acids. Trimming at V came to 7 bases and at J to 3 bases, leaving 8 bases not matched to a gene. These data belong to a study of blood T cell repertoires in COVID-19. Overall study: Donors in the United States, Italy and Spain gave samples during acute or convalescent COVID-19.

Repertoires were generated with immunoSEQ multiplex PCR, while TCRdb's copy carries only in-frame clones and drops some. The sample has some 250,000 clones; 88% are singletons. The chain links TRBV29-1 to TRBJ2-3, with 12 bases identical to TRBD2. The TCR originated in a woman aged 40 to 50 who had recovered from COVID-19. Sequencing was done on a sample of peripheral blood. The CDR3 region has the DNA TGCAGCGCCCAAAGGGGGACTAGCGGGACAGATACGCAGTATTTT. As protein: CSAQRGTSGTDTQYF.